A selection of T cell receptor beta chains follows, all from one sample in a study of blood T cell repertoires in COVID-19. The data were produced by immunoSEQ multiplex PCR, yet TCRdb's version contains in-frame clones alone and is incomplete. The table records tens of thousands of clones, roughly 80% of them present only once. Sequences were obtained from peripheral blood. The receptors were sampled from a human donor in a cohort sampled during active COVID-19. The CDR3 runs from the conserved cysteine through the conserved F or W. A D gene is named only where the DNA matches it firmly. Only part of the rows carry a size: once, few, many, or a class if the clone is expanded.

j_gene: TRBJ1-3; abundance: once; d_gene: .; v_gene: TRBV29-1; CDR3nt: TGCAGCGTTGAAGCGGGGTCCTTTGGAAACACCATATATTTT; CDR3aa: CSVEAGSFGNTIYF
j_gene: TRBJ2-3; abundance: .; d_gene: .; v_gene: TRBV7-9; CDR3nt: TGTGCCAGCAGCTCCCTCGCAGGGGTAAGCACAGATACGCAGTATTTT; CDR3aa: CASSSLAGVSTDTQYF
j_gene: TRBJ2-1; abundance: .; d_gene: TRBD2; v_gene: TRBV2; CDR3nt: TGTGCCATCTCCGGGACTAGCGGATACAATGAGCAGTTCTTC; CDR3aa: CAISGTSGYNEQFF
j_gene: TRBJ1-2; abundance: .; d_gene: TRBD1; v_gene: TRBV28; CDR3nt: TGTGCCAGCAGGCCACAGGGGAAGGATTACTATGGCTACACCTTC; CDR3aa: CASRPQGKDYYGYTF
j_gene: TRBJ2-7; abundance: once; d_gene: .; v_gene: TRBV28; CDR3nt: TGTGCCAGCAGTTTTCCTGGGGGCCACTACGAGCAGTACTTC; CDR3aa: CASSFPGGHYEQYF
j_gene: TRBJ2-7; abundance: .; d_gene: .; v_gene: TRBV7-2; CDR3nt: TGTGCCAGCAGCTTAGTAGGAGGGTACGAGCAGTACTTC; CDR3aa: CASSLVGGYEQYF
j_gene: TRBJ2-5; abundance: .; d_gene: .; v_gene: TRBV5-6; CDR3nt: TGTGCCAGCAGCTTAGGAAAAAGGACATACCAAGAGACCCAGTACTTC; CDR3aa: CASSLGKRTYQETQYF
j_gene: TRBJ2-7; abundance: .; d_gene: TRBD1; v_gene: TRBV6-2/TRBV6-3; CDR3nt: TGTGCCAGCAGTTCCGGGACAGGGGCCCACGAGCAGTACTTC; CDR3aa: CASSSGTGAHEQYF
j_gene: TRBJ2-7; abundance: .; d_gene: TRBD2; v_gene: TRBV28; CDR3nt: TGTGCCAGCAGTTTCGGGTCTAGCGGCTCCTACGAGCAGTACTTC; CDR3aa: CASSFGSSGSYEQYF
j_gene: TRBJ2-7; abundance: .; d_gene: TRBD1; v_gene: TRBV6-2/TRBV6-3; CDR3nt: TGTGCCAGCAGTTACGAAGGGACAGGGGCCTACGAGCAGTACTTC; CDR3aa: CASSYEGTGAYEQYF
j_gene: TRBJ1-1; abundance: .; d_gene: TRBD1; v_gene: TRBV2; CDR3nt: TGTGCCAGCAGGTTCCCCTTCGTTCGGGACAGCGTGAACACTGAAGCTTTCTTT; CDR3aa: CASRFPFVRDSVNTEAFF
j_gene: TRBJ2-1; abundance: .; d_gene: TRBD1; v_gene: TRBV6-4; CDR3nt: TGTGCCAGCAGGCGGGACAGGGACTACAATGAGCAGTTCTTC; CDR3aa: CASRRDRDYNEQFF
j_gene: TRBJ2-3; abundance: .; d_gene: .; v_gene: TRBV2; CDR3nt: TGTGCCAGCAGCTTGGCTAGCACAGATACGCAGTATTTT; CDR3aa: CASSLASTDTQYF
j_gene: TRBJ1-5; abundance: .; d_gene: .; v_gene: TRBV28; CDR3nt: TGTGCCAGCAGTTTGGTGTCTAGCCGCAATCAGCCCCAGCATTTT; CDR3aa: CASSLVSSRNQPQHF
j_gene: TRBJ2-2; abundance: .; d_gene: TRBD1; v_gene: TRBV13; CDR3nt: TGTGCCAGCAGCTCGAGGGGGCGCGGCACCGGGGAGCTGTTTTTT; CDR3aa: CASSSRGRGTGELFF
j_gene: TRBJ1-2; abundance: .; d_gene: .; v_gene: TRBV19; CDR3nt: TGTGCCACCAAGGATGGAGATTACTATGGCTACACCTTC; CDR3aa: CATKDGDYYGYTF
j_gene: TRBJ2-5; abundance: .; d_gene: TRBD2; v_gene: TRBV25-1; CDR3nt: TGTGCCAGCAGTGTCGGACTAGCGGGGGCTGAGACCCAGTACTTC; CDR3aa: CASSVGLAGAETQYF
j_gene: TRBJ2-3; abundance: .; d_gene: TRBD2; v_gene: TRBV7-2; CDR3nt: TGTGCCAGCAGCTTAGGACTAGCGGGGGGCACAGATACGCAGTATTTT; CDR3aa: CASSLGLAGGTDTQYF
j_gene: TRBJ1-2; abundance: .; d_gene: .; v_gene: TRBV5-1; CDR3nt: TGCGCCAGCAGCCCTCAGTTCTGGCAGACTAACTATGGCTACACCTTC; CDR3aa: CASSPQFWQTNYGYTF
j_gene: TRBJ2-7; abundance: .; d_gene: TRBD1; v_gene: TRBV9; CDR3nt: TGTGCCAGCAGCCTCTACGGGACAGACTACGAGCAGTACTTC; CDR3aa: CASSLYGTDYEQYF
j_gene: TRBJ1-6; abundance: .; d_gene: .; v_gene: TRBV5-6; CDR3nt: TGTGCCAGCAGCGGGGCAGCACTTTCACCCCTCCACTTT; CDR3aa: CASSGAALSPLHF
j_gene: TRBJ1-2; abundance: .; d_gene: TRBD1; v_gene: TRBV5-1; CDR3nt: TGCGCCAGCAGCTCTTCGGGACAGGGGCACTATGGCTACACCTTC; CDR3aa: CASSSSGQGHYGYTF
j_gene: TRBJ2-3; abundance: .; d_gene: .; v_gene: TRBV10-3; CDR3nt: TGTGCCATCAGTGAGCTGGGGCCCTCAGATACGCAGTATTTT; CDR3aa: CAISELGPSDTQYF
j_gene: TRBJ2-1; abundance: .; d_gene: .; v_gene: TRBV19; CDR3nt: TGTGCCAGTAGTACAGGGCCCCTCGATGAGCAGTTCTTC; CDR3aa: CASSTGPLDEQFF
j_gene: TRBJ2-1; abundance: .; d_gene: TRBD1; v_gene: TRBV24-1; CDR3nt: TGTGCCACCAGTCACAGGGGGAGCTCCTACAATGAGCAGTTCTTC; CDR3aa: CATSHRGSSYNEQFF
j_gene: TRBJ1-2; abundance: .; d_gene: .; v_gene: TRBV9; CDR3nt: TGTGCCAGCAGCGTAACCGTCACCACAGGGACAAACTATGGCTACACCTTC; CDR3aa: CASSVTVTTGTNYGYTF
j_gene: TRBJ2-7; abundance: .; d_gene: .; v_gene: TRBV7-9; CDR3nt: TGTGCCAGCAGCTACCGGGACACCTACGAGCAGTACTTC; CDR3aa: CASSYRDTYEQYF
j_gene: TRBJ2-5; abundance: .; d_gene: TRBD2; v_gene: TRBV28; CDR3nt: TGTGCCAGCAGGAGCGGGGGGGCAGGTGAGACCCAGTACTTC; CDR3aa: CASRSGGAGETQYF
j_gene: TRBJ1-1; abundance: .; d_gene: TRBD1; v_gene: TRBV3-1/TRBV3-2; CDR3nt: TGTGCCAGCAGCCAAGGACAGGGGGCTACCACTGAAGCTTTCTTT; CDR3aa: CASSQGQGATTEAFF
j_gene: TRBJ2-1; abundance: .; d_gene: .; v_gene: TRBV6-5; CDR3nt: TGTGCCAGCAGTTACGTCGATGAGCAGTTCTTC; CDR3aa: CASSYVDEQFF
j_gene: TRBJ1-2; abundance: .; d_gene: .; v_gene: TRBV5-4; CDR3nt: TGTGCCAGCAGCTCCTCCGGGGGGCAGAACTATGGCTACACCTTC; CDR3aa: CASSSSGGQNYGYTF
j_gene: TRBJ1-2; abundance: .; d_gene: TRBD1; v_gene: TRBV5-4; CDR3nt: TGTGCCAGCAGCCCACGACAGGGTTACAACTATGGCTACACCTTC; CDR3aa: CASSPRQGYNYGYTF
j_gene: TRBJ2-7; abundance: .; d_gene: TRBD2; v_gene: TRBV2; CDR3nt: TGTGCCAGCACTCCCCTCGGACTAGCGGGAGGGCAGTACTTC; CDR3aa: CASTPLGLAGGQYF
j_gene: TRBJ2-1; abundance: .; d_gene: TRBD2; v_gene: TRBV10-2; CDR3nt: TGCGCCACCAGAGGGGCTAGCGGGGTTTACAATGAGCAGTTCTTC; CDR3aa: CATRGASGVYNEQFF
j_gene: TRBJ1-5; abundance: .; d_gene: TRBD1; v_gene: TRBV29-1; CDR3nt: TGCAGCGTGGGGACAGGGCATCAGCCCCAGCATTTT; CDR3aa: CSVGTGHQPQHF
j_gene: TRBJ2-1; abundance: few; d_gene: TRBD1; v_gene: TRBV19; CDR3nt: TGTGCCAGTAGTCTCCGGGACAGGGATTACAATGAGCAGTTCTTC; CDR3aa: CASSLRDRDYNEQFF
j_gene: TRBJ2-7; abundance: once; d_gene: .; v_gene: TRBV28; CDR3nt: TGTGGTGTGGCAGGGGGGTCAGCAACCCTTACTTTCGAGCAGTACTTC; CDR3aa: CGVAGGSATLTFEQYF
j_gene: TRBJ2-6; abundance: once; d_gene: .; v_gene: TRBV5-1; CDR3nt: TGCGCCAGCACCCTAGCAGTGAGGGCTGGGGCCAACGTCCTGACTTTC; CDR3aa: CASTLAVRAGANVLTF
j_gene: TRBJ2-7; abundance: .; d_gene: TRBD2; v_gene: TRBV29-1; CDR3nt: TGCAGCGTTCGCCAAGCGGGATTTGGAGGGCAGTACTTC; CDR3aa: CSVRQAGFGGQYF
j_gene: TRBJ2-5; abundance: .; d_gene: .; v_gene: TRBV28; CDR3nt: TGTGCCAGCCAAAACCCAGGGCTAGAGACCCAGTACTTC; CDR3aa: CASQNPGLETQYF
j_gene: TRBJ2-5; abundance: .; d_gene: .; v_gene: TRBV3-1/TRBV3-2; CDR3nt: TGTGCCAGCAGCCAAGATGTCCGGGACACCCAAGAGACCCAGTACTTC; CDR3aa: CASSQDVRDTQETQYF
j_gene: TRBJ1-6; abundance: .; d_gene: TRBD1; v_gene: TRBV9; CDR3nt: TGTGCCAGCAGCCTAGGGACAGAAAAACGGGATACGAAAAACTCCTATAATTCACCCCTCCACTTT; CDR3aa: CASSLGTEKRDTKNSYNSPLHF
j_gene: TRBJ1-1; abundance: .; d_gene: .; v_gene: TRBV11-3; CDR3nt: TGTGCCAGCAGCTTAGACGGGGGTCCTGAAACTGAAGCTTTCTTT; CDR3aa: CASSLDGGPETEAFF
j_gene: TRBJ2-2; abundance: once; d_gene: .; v_gene: TRBV19; CDR3nt: TGTGCCAGTAGTATTTCGCCAGGGACGAACACCGGGGAGCTGTTTTTT; CDR3aa: CASSISPGTNTGELFF
j_gene: TRBJ1-6; abundance: .; d_gene: TRBD1; v_gene: TRBV7-9; CDR3nt: TGTGCCAGCAGCTCGACAGGGAGTAATTCACCCCTCCACTTT; CDR3aa: CASSSTGSNSPLHF
j_gene: TRBJ2-1; abundance: .; d_gene: .; v_gene: TRBV21-1; CDR3nt: TGTGCCAGCAGCAAAGGCCCTAGAGACCATAGCATATACAATGAGCAGTTCTTC; CDR3aa: CASSKGPRDHSIYNEQFF
j_gene: TRBJ1-2; abundance: .; d_gene: .; v_gene: TRBV7-2; CDR3nt: TGTGCCAGCAGCCGGTCTAACTATGGCTACACCTTC; CDR3aa: CASSRSNYGYTF
j_gene: TRBJ2-7; abundance: .; d_gene: TRBD2; v_gene: TRBV18; CDR3nt: TGTGCCAGCTCACGGGGGGGAACCTACGAGCAGTACTTC; CDR3aa: CASSRGGTYEQYF
j_gene: TRBJ2-2; abundance: .; d_gene: .; v_gene: TRBV24-1; CDR3nt: TGTGCCACCAGTGACCAATCGTCCTATAACACCGGGGAGCTGTTTTTT; CDR3aa: CATSDQSSYNTGELFF